These 30 T cell receptor beta chains share one sample of origin, sequenced in a study of blood T cell repertoires in COVID-19. Some clones are missing from TCRdb's copy, which holds only in-frame ones; the method was immunoSEQ multiplex PCR. The table shows about 78,000 clones, with around nine tenths occurring only once. The sample was peripheral blood. These receptors were taken from a middle-aged man with active or convalescent COVID-19.

This chain joins TRBV11-2 and TRBJ2-3; a weak D match, TRBD2 (6 bases). CDR1 is SGHAT and CDR2 is FQNNGV in the germline V gene. The CDR3 has 14 residues. V was pared by 1 base and J by 4 bases, with 9 bases between. CDR3 region: CASSLGLVPDTQYF. The CDR3, as DNA: TGTGCCAGCAGCTTAGGACTAGTGCCAGATACGCAGTATTTT.

The genes are TRBV4-1 and TRBJ1-4; TRBD1 aligns across 7 bases. The V and J ends lost 1 base and 5 bases, in that order; junction bases with no gene match: 4. This CDR3 is 15 amino acids long. Germline CDR1 is MGHRA and CDR2 is YSYEKL. The CDR3 region has the DNA TGCGCCAGCAGCCAAGCCGGGACAGCAAATGAAAAACTGTTTTTT. Amino acids: CASSQAGTANEKLFF.

The V gene is TRBV7-2, the J gene TRBJ2-1; 12 nucleotides line up with TRBD2. Losses at the gene ends were 5 bases for V and 4 bases for J; bases not matched to a gene: 12. Germline loops: CDR1 SGHTA, CDR2 FQGNSA. The CDR3 is 18 amino acids. CDR3 in DNA: TGTGCCAGCAGCCAGACTAGCGGGGGCCCCAGGTTGTACAATGAGCAGTTCTTC. This gives the protein CASSQTSGGPRLYNEQFF.

The J gene is TRBJ2-7, the V gene TRBV5-5; 7 nucleotides align to TRBD1. J gave up 2 bases and V 0 bases, and 5 bases lay outside the gene matches. Germline lookup yields CDR1 SGHKS and CDR2 YYEKEE (reference sequence). The CDR3 spans 15 residues. CDR3 region: CASSLEGAGTYEQYF. The DNA of the CDR3 is TGTGCCAGCAGCTTGGAGGGGGCTGGGACCTACGAGCAGTACTTC.

The chain couples TRBV15 to TRBJ1-1, with no clear D. Germline V gene lookup returns CDR1 LNHNV and CDR2 YYDKDF (reference sequence). CDR3 length: 13 amino acids. V was trimmed by 11 bases and J by 0 bases, leaving 13 bases between them. CDR3 nucleotide sequence: TGTGCCTCCCGGAGGGAAATGAACACTGAAGCTTTCTTT. Protein: CASRREMNTEAFF.

This chain joins TRBV20-1 and TRBJ2-5; weak D call: TRBD1 (6 bases). The CDR3 is 12 residues long. Per the germline V gene, CDR1 is DFQATT and CDR2 is SNEGSKA (reference sequence). Deletions cut 3 bases from V and 7 bases from J, with 12 bases between. The CDR3 nucleotides read TGCAGTGCTAGTGCAGGGGAAGGGACCCAGTACTTC. This codes for CSASAGEGTQYF.

The chain couples TRBV27 to TRBJ1-6; tentative D call: TRBD1 (6 bases). The ends were cut back, 6 bases at V and 4 bases at J, with 16 bases in the middle. The CDR3 extends over 16 amino acids. Germline CDR1 and CDR2: MNHEY and SMNVEV (reference sequence). This CDR3 reads CASRTATGLYNSPLHF. The CDR3 DNA reads TGTGCCAGCAGGACCGCGACAGGTCTATATAATTCACCCCTCCACTTT.

The chain links TRBV7-9 to TRBJ2-7; weak D call: TRBD1 (6 bases). Between the trimmed V and J ends, which lost 3 bases and 0 bases, there was a span of 9 bases. The CDR3 runs 14 residues. Germline CDR1 is SEHNR and CDR2 is FQNEAQ (reference sequence). The CDR3 loop is CASSLGHDSYEQYF. In DNA form, the CDR3 reads TGTGCCAGCAGCTTGGGACATGACTCCTACGAGCAGTACTTC.

This clone has only a few counts. The V and J genes are TRBV10-3 and TRBJ1-5; D is possibly TRBD1 (6 bases). V gave up 5 bases and J gave up 3 bases, with 8 bases separating them. CDR1 is ENHRY and CDR2 is SYGVKD in the germline V gene. The CDR3 covers 13 residues. The CDR3 sequence: CAISQGPNQPQHF. Written as DNA, the CDR3 is TGTGCCATCAGTCAGGGGCCCAATCAGCCCCAGCATTTT.

This clone turned up a few times. This chain links TRBV27 with TRBJ1-2; 9 bases are shared with TRBD1. The CDR3 runs 16 residues. The V and J ends lost 1 base and 8 bases, in that order; junction bases with no gene match: 11. Germline values: CDR1 MNHEY, CDR2 SMNVEV (reference sequence). The CDR3 spells CASSLWKQGAFGGYTF. CDR3 in DNA: TGTGCCAGCAGTTTATGGAAACAGGGGGCATTCGGGGGCTACACCTTC.

This CDR3 is CASSSRGSGANVLTF. The CDR3 coding sequence is TGTGCCAGCAGTTCCCGGGGGTCTGGGGCCAACGTCCTGACTTTC. The chain employs TRBV27 and TRBJ2-6; possibly TRBD2 for D (6 bases). Germline CDR1 reads MNHEY; CDR2 reads SMNVEV (reference sequence). V lost 4 bases, J lost 1 base, and 8 bases lay in between. CDR3 length equals 15 residues.

V gene TRBV19 combines with J gene TRBJ2-3; TRBD2 matches at 10 bases. Germline V gene data show CDR1 as LNHDA and CDR2 as SQIVND (reference sequence). The CDR3 is 15 residues long. The J segment lost 1 base and the V segment lost 7 bases, leaving 5 bases of the junction unmatched. The CDR3, as DNA: TGTGCCAGTAACCCAAGCGGGGGGGGCACAGATACGCAGTATTTT. Protein: CASNPSGGGTDTQYF.

The chain is built from TRBV4-2 and TRBJ2-5; the match to TRBD2 covers 8 bases. CDR1 and CDR2 (germline): LGHNA, YNFKEQ. This CDR3 is 15 amino acids long. The junction had 7 bases not matched to a gene; V was cut back by 2 bases and J by 5 bases. The CDR3 loop is CASSQSPASGETQYF. The CDR3 DNA sequence: TGTGCCAGCAGCCAATCTCCAGCTAGCGGGGAGACCCAGTACTTC.

The V gene is TRBV4-1, the J gene TRBJ2-3; 8 bases line up with TRBD2. V trimming: 3 bases; J trimming: 4 bases; junction bases outside the gene matches: 9. There are 16 residues in the CDR3. CDR1 and CDR2 from the germline V gene are MGHRA and YSYEKL. CDR3 nucleotide sequence: TGCGCCAGCAGCCATCGTGGAGTAGCGGGGTCAGATACGCAGTATTTT. Translating gives CASSHRGVAGSDTQYF.

The V call is TRBV2, the J call TRBJ1-4, with D possibly TRBD1 on 6 matching bases. Germline CDR1 is SNHLY and CDR2 is FYNNEI. CDR3 length: 16 amino acids. Trimming pared 6 bases from V and 5 bases from J, leaving 19 bases between. The CDR3 spells CASRAEQWGQNEKLFF. The CDR3 DNA follows: TGTGCCAGCAGAGCTGAACAGTGGGGGCAAAATGAAAAACTGTTTTTT.

The chain recombines TRBV28 with TRBJ2-3, with 10 bases lining up with TRBD2. Trimming cost V 4 bases and J 2 bases; bases outside gene matches: 6. Looked up from germline, CDR1 is MDHEN and CDR2 is SYDVKM. The CDR3 is 16 residues long. The CDR3 bases are TGTGCCAGCAGTTCCCTTAGCGGGGGGAACACAGATACGCAGTATTTT. Amino acid sequence: CASSSLSGGNTDTQYF.

V gene TRBV9 combines with J gene TRBJ2-5; 11 bases align to TRBD2. Germline loops: CDR1 SGDLS, CDR2 YYNGEE. The trim removed 0 bases at V and 0 bases at J, leaving 4 bases unmatched. The CDR3 consists of 17 residues. The CDR3 DNA reads TGTGCCAGCAGCGTAGAGGGACTAGCGGCGTACCAAGAGACCCAGTACTTC. This codes for CASSVEGLAAYQETQYF.

This clone was recorded only once. The rearrangement joins TRBV4-3 to TRBJ1-6; the match to TRBD1 covers 9 bases. The V gene end was trimmed by 6 bases and the J gene end by 0 bases; junction bases not matched to a gene: 3. Germline CDR1 reads LGHNA; CDR2 reads YSLEER. The CDR3 is 16 amino acids. CDR3 bases: TGCGCCAGCAGTGACAGGGGGAGCTCCTATAATTCACCCCTCCACTTT. This translates into CASSDRGSSYNSPLHF.

This clone has just one count. The genes are TRBV24-1 and TRBJ1-5; 7 bases match TRBD1. Trimming cost V 5 bases and J 0 bases; bases outside gene matches: 3. The CDR3 spans 15 residues. Germline assignment: CDR1 KGHDR and CDR2 SFDVKD. The CDR3 here is CATSAAGGSNQPQHF. The CDR3, as DNA: TGTGCCACCAGTGCGGCAGGGGGTAGCAATCAGCCCCAGCATTTT.

DNA for the CDR3: TGTGCCAGCCTGGGACAGGGAAATGAAAAACTGTTTTTT. This codes for CASLGQGNEKLFF. The rearrangement uses TRBV2 and TRBJ1-4; 9 bases map to TRBD1. Trimming at V came to 8 bases and at J to 5 bases, leaving 3 bases not matched to a gene. This CDR3 contains 13 residues. Germline V gene data show CDR1 as SNHLY and CDR2 as FYNNEI.

This clone appeared a few times. V and J are TRBV5-4 and TRBJ2-5; 8 bases map to TRBD2. The CDR3 consists of 17 residues. Germline V gives CDR1 SGHNT, CDR2 YYREEE (reference sequence). V was pared by 1 base and J by 5 bases, with 13 bases of the junction left unmatched. CDR3 sequence (DNA): TGTGCCAGCAGCTTGACGGCCGGGAGGGGGGGCCCTGAGACCCAGTACTTC. This encodes CASSLTAGRGGPETQYF.

The V call is TRBV28, the J call TRBJ1-5; the D is unclear. The length of the CDR3 is 12 residues. Germline CDR1 is MDHEN and CDR2 is SYDVKM. Between the trimmed V and J ends, which lost 8 bases and 3 bases, there was a span of 8 bases. CDR3 sequence reads: CASYVANQPQHF. In nucleotides, the CDR3 is TGTGCCAGCTACGTGGCCAATCAGCCCCAGCATTTT.

The V and J genes are TRBV28 and TRBJ1-2; D uncertain. V was cut by 7 bases and J by 8 bases, with 26 bases left in between. The CDR3 is 16 residues long. The V gene's germline CDR1 is MDHEN and CDR2 SYDVKM. Here the CDR3 DNA reads TGTGCCAGCACCTCTAAAGGTCCGAGGGAAGTAAAAGGCTACACCTTC. Translated, it gives CASTSKGPREVKGYTF.

The V call is TRBV6-5, the J call TRBJ1-5, with D possibly matching TRBD1 (5 bases). Trimming stripped 6 bases from V and 0 bases from J, with 12 bases between. The CDR3 has 15 amino acids. The germline CDR1 and CDR2 sequences are MNHEY and SVGAGI. CDR3 residues: CASRTQVISNQPQHF. CDR3 DNA sequence: TGTGCCAGCAGAACACAGGTCATTAGCAATCAGCCCCAGCATTTT.

The chain recombines TRBV5-4 with TRBJ2-3, with TRBD2 matching 7 bases. This CDR3 region has 15 residues. Germline V gene lookup returns CDR1 SGHNT and CDR2 YYREEE (reference sequence). V gave up 0 bases and J gave up 6 bases; unmatched junction bases: 7. Here the CDR3 reads CASSLARTREDTQYF. The CDR3, as DNA: TGTGCCAGCAGCTTGGCCAGGACTAGGGAGGATACGCAGTATTTT.

The sample holds a few counts of this clone. The chain joins TRBV24-1 to TRBJ2-1; D might be TRBD1 (6 bases). The germline V and J ends were trimmed by 3 bases and 12 bases, with 14 bases remaining between them. The CDR3 sequence is 13 residues long. Per the germline V gene, CDR1 is KGHDR and CDR2 is SFDVKD. CDR3 sequence reads: CATSDGYRAWQFF. In DNA form, the CDR3 reads TGTGCCACCAGTGATGGTTACAGGGCTTGGCAGTTCTTC.

The rearrangement links TRBV9 to TRBJ1-2; 7 nucleotides align to TRBD1. Germline V gene data show CDR1 as SGDLS and CDR2 as YYNGEE. J gave up 4 bases and V 5 bases, and 5 bases lay outside the gene matches. This CDR3 has 13 amino acids. The DNA for the CDR3 is TGTGCCAGCAGTCACAGGGGCGTCTATGGCTACACCTTC. Residues: CASSHRGVYGYTF.

The chain carries TRBV5-6 and TRBJ2-2; TRBD2 matches at 8 bases. Trimming removed 6 bases from V and 7 bases from J; junction bases left unmatched: 8. The germline V gene encodes CDR1 SGHDT and CDR2 YYEEEE. This CDR3 has 14 residues. CDR3 loop: CASTGGGPGGELFF. DNA for the CDR3: TGTGCCAGCACCGGGGGGGGCCCCGGCGGGGAGCTGTTTTTT.

The rearrangement joins TRBV30 to TRBJ1-4; D gene unclear. Germline CDR1 and CDR2: GTSNPN and SVGIG (reference sequence). V was pared by 7 bases and J by 0 bases, with 9 bases between. The CDR3 contains 13 residues. The CDR3: CALAGSTNEKLFF. The CDR3 DNA reads TGTGCCTTGGCGGGATCAACTAATGAAAAACTGTTTTTT. The full variable domain, rest sourced from reference TRBV30 and TRBJ1-4, is SQTIHQWPATLVQPVGSPLSLECTVEGTSNPNLYWYRQAAGRGLQLLFYSVGIGQISSEVPQNLSASRPQDRQFILSSKKLLLSDSGFYLCALAGSTNEKLFFGSGTQLSVL.

The sample holds one count of this clone. This sequence joins TRBV10-3 and TRBJ2-7; TRBD1 matches at 9 bases. The ends lost 3 bases at V and 3 bases at J; junction bases unmatched: 3. This CDR3 region has 14 residues. The germline V gene encodes CDR1 ENHRY and CDR2 SYGVKD. The CDR3 coding sequence is TGTGCCATCAGTGAAGAGACAGGGGGCTACGAGCAGTACTTC. The encoded protein is CAISEETGGYEQYF.